The 8 T cell receptor beta chains below were found in one sample sequenced in a study of shared clonotypes between healthy human individuals. Libraries were prepared by immunoSEQ multiplex PCR; TCRdb keeps only in-frame clonotypes and omits some of them. The profile shows roughly 2.1 million clones, roughly 91% of them singletons. Positive CCR7 selection of CD45RO-negative cells yielded the naive CD8 cells, and terminally differentiated effector memory CD45RA+ cells were excluded. Material for sequencing was naive CD8+ T cells from PBMCs. The receptor source for this set is a man younger than 35 in good health. Some clones in this sample may be carry-over from other donors' samples.

The chain has TRBV5-4 and TRBJ2-7; possible D gene TRBD1, 6 bases. Deletions cut 1 base from V and 4 bases from J, with 15 bases between. This CDR3 spans 15 amino acids. Germline V gene sequence: CDR1 SGHNT, CDR2 YYREEE (reference sequence). CDR3 amino acids: CASSLFGDTQYEQYF. The CDR3 DNA reads as TGTGCCAGCAGCTTGTTTGGGGACACACAATACGAGCAGTACTTC.

This clone has a handful of counts. The sample contains more than one DNA sequence encoding this CDR3. The genes are TRBV27 and TRBJ2-7; D uncertain. The CDR3 has 13 residues. Trimming stripped 5 bases from V and 2 bases from J, with 10 bases between. Germline lookup yields CDR1 MNHEY and CDR2 SMNVEV (reference sequence). Here the CDR3 DNA reads TGTGCCAGCAGTAGTGGGCAGACCTACGAGCAGTACTTC. Amino acids: CASSSGQTYEQYF.

The V call is TRBV19, the J call TRBJ2-1; 9 positions match TRBD2. The germline V gene encodes CDR1 LNHDA and CDR2 SQIVND (reference sequence). The CDR3 is 16 amino acids. The junction had 7 bases not matched to a gene; V was cut back by 3 bases and J by 4 bases. The CDR3 protein is CASSMVGAGGYNEQFF. DNA for the CDR3: TGTGCCAGTAGTATGGTCGGAGCGGGAGGTTACAATGAGCAGTTCTTC. Variable domain in full (rest from reference TRBV19 and TRBJ2-1): DGGITQSPKYLFRKEGQNVTLSCEQNLNHDAMYWYRQDPGQGLRLIYYSQIVNDFQKGDIAEGYSVSREKKESFPLTVTSAQKNPTAFYLCASSMVGAGGYNEQFFGPGTRLTVL.

The chain uses TRBV27 and TRBJ2-6, with a tentative D call TRBD1 (5 bases). Germline V lookup: CDR1 MNHEY, CDR2 SMNVEV (reference sequence). The germline V and J ends were trimmed by 3 bases and 0 bases, with 15 bases remaining between them. The CDR3 has 18 amino acids. The CDR3 DNA reads TGTGCCAGCAGTTTTTTAGACAGTCTCAGCTCTGGGGCCAACGTCCTGACTTTC. Its translation is CASSFLDSLSSGANVLTF.

In its sample, this clone was seen a few times. Other DNA sequences within the sample encode an identical CDR3. Here the CDR3 DNA reads TGTGCCAGCAGTGACAGGGGCACAGATACGCAGTATTTT. Translated: CASSDRGTDTQYF. The chain carries TRBV27 and TRBJ2-3; 7 bases agree with TRBD1. V shed 5 bases and J 1 base; nucleotides not matched to a gene: 0. The CDR3 runs 13 residues. Germline loops: CDR1 MNHEY, CDR2 SMNVEV (reference sequence).

This sequence joins TRBV7-9 and TRBJ2-3; 8 positions match TRBD1. Germline V gene sequence: CDR1 SEHNR, CDR2 FQNEAQ (reference sequence). This CDR3 comprises 12 residues. The V gene end was trimmed by 11 bases and the J gene end by 4 bases; junction bases not matched to a gene: 5. CDR3 region: CAGQGFADTQYF. CDR3 DNA sequence: TGTGCCGGACAGGGATTTGCAGATACGCAGTATTTT.

The genes are TRBV2 and TRBJ1-2, with TRBD1 as a possible D gene (6 bases). Germline V gene sequence: CDR1 SNHLY, CDR2 FYNNEI. The V end was cut by 6 bases, the J end by 0 bases, with 14 bases between. This CDR3 region has 15 residues. The CDR3, as DNA: TGTGCCAGCAGAACAGGGACCGGAGCTAACTATGGCTACACCTTC. Its protein product is CASRTGTGANYGYTF.

The rearrangement links TRBV2 to TRBJ2-5; 7 bases are shared with TRBD1. Trimming took 5 bases from V and 1 from J; bases not matched to a gene: 7. The germline gives CDR1 SNHLY, CDR2 FYNNEI. The CDR3 is 15 amino acids. CDR3 DNA sequence: TGTGCCAGCAGTACTCGGGACAGATTCCAAGAGACCCAGTACTTC. Its translation: CASSTRDRFQETQYF. The variable domain in full, completed from reference TRBV2 and TRBJ2-5, reads EPEVTQTPSHQVTQMGQEVILRCVPISNHLYFYWYRQILGQKVEFLVSFYNNEISEKSEIFDDQFSVERPDGSNFTLKIRSTKLEDSAMYFCASSTRDRFQETQYFGPGTRLLVL.